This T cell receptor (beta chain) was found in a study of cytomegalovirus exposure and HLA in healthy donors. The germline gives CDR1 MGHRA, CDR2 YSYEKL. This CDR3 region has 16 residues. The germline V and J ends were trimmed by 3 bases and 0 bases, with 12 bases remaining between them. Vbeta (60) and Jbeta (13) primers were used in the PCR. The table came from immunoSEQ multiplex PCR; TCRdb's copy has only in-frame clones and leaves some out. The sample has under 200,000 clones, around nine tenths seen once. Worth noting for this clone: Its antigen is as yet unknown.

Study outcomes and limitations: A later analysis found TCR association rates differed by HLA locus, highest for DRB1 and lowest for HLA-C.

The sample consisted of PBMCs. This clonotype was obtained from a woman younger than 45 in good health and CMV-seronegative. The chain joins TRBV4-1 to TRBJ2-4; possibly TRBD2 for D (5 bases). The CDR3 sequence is CASSQIATVAKNIQYF. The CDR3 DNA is TGCGCCAGCAGCCAGATAGCGACCGTAGCCAAAAACATTCAGTACTTC.